This entry lists 18 T cell receptor beta chains sequenced from one sample in a study of blood T cell repertoires in COVID-19. TCRdb's table, derived via immunoSEQ multiplex PCR, lists solely in-frame clones and lacks some. The profile shows tens of thousands of clones, 88% of them singletons. The material sequenced was peripheral blood. Every receptor here comes from a human donor in a cohort sampled during active COVID-19.

This chain links TRBV18 with TRBJ2-2; D is perhaps TRBD1 (5 bases). CDR3 length: 16 residues. V gave up 1 base and J gave up 2 bases, with 11 bases separating them. CDR1 KGHSH and CDR2 LQKENI come from the germline V gene. This CDR3 is CASSPLIGANTGELFF. The CDR3 DNA sequence: TGTGCCAGCTCACCACTCATAGGGGCCAACACCGGGGAGCTGTTTTTT.

This CDR3 is CASSPTGGYNEQFF. The CDR3 nucleotides are TGTGCCAGCAGCCCTACAGGGGGCTACAATGAGCAGTTCTTC. The chain recombines TRBV7-9 with TRBJ2-1; TRBD1 matches at 8 bases. Germline V gene data show CDR1 as SEHNR and CDR2 as FQNEAQ (reference sequence). V was clipped by 5 bases and J by 3 bases; unmatched bases: 3. The CDR3 covers 14 residues.

V usage is TRBV25-1 and J usage is TRBJ2-3; no firm D call. The CDR3 totals 15 residues. Germline CDR1 MGHDK, CDR2 SYGVNS. With 3 bases removed from V and 4 bases from J, the gap between germline ends came to 14 bases. In nucleotides, the CDR3 is TGTGCCAGCAGTGACACCAAGCTTATGGCAGATACGCAGTATTTT. This gives the protein CASSDTKLMADTQYF.

V gene TRBV20-1 combines with J gene TRBJ2-5; TRBD2 is a possible D gene (5 bases). Trimming took 6 bases from V and 9 from J, leaving 11 bases between them. Per the germline V gene, CDR1 is DFQATT and CDR2 is SNEGSKA (reference sequence). CDR3 length equals 10 residues. The CDR3 region has the DNA TGCAGTGCCACGGTCGGGGCCCAGTACTTC. Translation gives CSATVGAQYF.

V is TRBV28 and J is TRBJ1-4, with D maybe TRBD1 (5 bases). Germline V gene data show CDR1 as MDHEN and CDR2 as SYDVKM. The germline V and J ends were trimmed by 5 bases and 8 bases, with 24 bases remaining between them. The CDR3 extends over 17 amino acids. The CDR3 region is CASSPKFRASAGEKLFF. CDR3 DNA: TGTGCCAGCAGTCCAAAATTCAGGGCCTCGGCAGGGGAAAAACTGTTTTTT.

This chain links TRBV10-3 with TRBJ2-7, with 7 bases fitting TRBD1. V was pared by 0 bases and J by 2 bases, with 4 bases of the junction left unmatched. The CDR3 covers 15 residues. Germline assignment: CDR1 ENHRY and CDR2 SYGVKD. CDR3 coding DNA: TGTGCCATCAGTGAGTCCCCGGACAGGCCCTACGAGCAGTACTTC. Translating gives CAISESPDRPYEQYF.

In DNA form, the CDR3 reads TGTGCCAGCAGCCGGGACAGAGGAGAGCAGTACTTC. Translating gives CASSRDRGEQYF. This sequence joins TRBV7-2 and TRBJ2-7; 7 bases are a match to TRBD1. Germline V gene data show CDR1 as SGHTA and CDR2 as FQGNSA. The CDR3 is 12 amino acids. J lost 7 bases, V lost 5 bases, and 5 bases had no gene match.

The chain joins TRBV11-2 to TRBJ2-1; TRBD2 matches 10 bases. The CDR3 totals 15 residues. The trim removed 5 bases at V and 4 bases at J, leaving 5 bases unmatched. The germline CDR1 and CDR2 sequences are SGHAT and FQNNGV. Here the CDR3 reads CASSLLAGTYNEQFF. The CDR3 coding sequence is TGTGCCAGCAGCCTACTAGCGGGAACTTACAATGAGCAGTTCTTC.

The rearrangement links TRBV5-1 to TRBJ2-7; possible D gene TRBD2, 6 bases. Trimming left V 3 bases short and J 6 bases short, with 22 bases between. In germline, CDR1 is SGHRS, CDR2 YFSETQ. The CDR3 is 16 residues long. The CDR3 sequence is CASSSRDSRVFIEQYF. The CDR3 DNA follows: TGCGCCAGCAGCTCCCGGGACTCACGGGTCTTCATCGAGCAGTACTTC.

Only a few counts were recorded for this clone. The chain uses TRBV7-2 and TRBJ2-5; D remains ambiguous. Trimming removed 2 bases at V and 2 bases at J, with 12 bases between. The CDR3 extends over 15 amino acids. Germline V CDR1 and CDR2: SGHTA, FQGNSA. The CDR3 spells CASSLLLLSQETQYF. CDR3 coding DNA: TGTGCCAGCAGCTTACTTCTCCTTTCTCAAGAGACCCAGTACTTC.

The chain has TRBV5-5 and TRBJ2-2, with D possibly TRBD2 on 6 matching bases. CDR1 is SGHKS and CDR2 is YYEKEE in the germline V gene (reference sequence). The V gene lost 4 bases and the J gene lost 4 bases, with 20 bases spanning the gap. CDR3 size: 17 residues. The CDR3 is CASSPNLRDVRTGELFF. Here the CDR3 DNA reads TGTGCCAGCAGCCCAAACCTGCGGGACGTCCGCACCGGGGAGCTGTTTTTT.

The chain joins TRBV11-3 to TRBJ2-7, with TRBD1 matching over 7 bases. Germline CDR1 is SGHNT and CDR2 is YENEEA. The CDR3 sequence is 14 residues long. The ends lost 3 bases at V and 5 bases at J; junction bases unmatched: 7. CDR3 DNA: TGTGCCAGCAGCTTCCGACAGGGTTCGGACGAGCAGTACTTC. Translation gives CASSFRQGSDEQYF.

The rearrangement joins TRBV4-1 to TRBJ1-1, with 7 bases lining up with TRBD1. This CDR3 comprises 18 residues. With V trimmed by 5 bases and J by 0 bases, 15 bases remained unmatched. The V gene's germline CDR1 is MGHRA and CDR2 YSYEKL. This chain's CDR3 is CASSFSSRQGVMNTEAFF. In nucleotides, the CDR3 is TGCGCCAGCAGCTTTTCGTCGCGACAGGGTGTCATGAACACTGAAGCTTTCTTT.

A few counts support this clone. The CDR3 bases are TGTGCCAGCAGCTTAGTACAGGGGGTTGATTCACCCCTCCACTTT. Its translation is CASSLVQGVDSPLHF. V is TRBV7-2 and J is TRBJ1-6, with 8 nucleotides matching TRBD1. Trimming removed 1 base from V and 8 bases from J; junction bases left unmatched: 4. The V gene's germline CDR1 is SGHTA and CDR2 FQGNSA. The CDR3 totals 15 residues.

The V call is TRBV6-1, the J call TRBJ1-2, with a weak D call TRBD1 (6 bases). CDR1 and CDR2 (germline): MNHNS, SASEGT. This CDR3 region has 14 residues. Trimming took off 3 bases at V and 6 bases at J, with 14 bases between the two ends. This CDR3 is CASSEGYRVDGYTF. In DNA form, the CDR3 reads TGTGCCAGCAGTGAGGGCTACAGGGTCGATGGCTACACCTTC.

The J gene is TRBJ2-7, the V gene TRBV5-6; D call uncertain. Per the germline V gene, CDR1 is SGHDT and CDR2 is YYEEEE. There are 14 residues in the CDR3. The ends were cut back, 3 bases at V and 6 bases at J, with 16 bases in the middle. The CDR3 coding sequence is TGTGCCAGCAGCTCCATACCTGTGGGCCGCGAGCAGTACTTC. Encoded protein: CASSSIPVGREQYF.

The gene calls are TRBV5-6 and TRBJ2-2; maybe TRBD2 (5 bases). The CDR3 covers 13 residues. Trimming shortened V by 2 bases and J by 4 bases, and 6 bases separated the two germline ends. Germline loops: CDR1 SGHDT, CDR2 YYEEEE. CDR3 coding DNA: TGTGCCAGCAGCTTCACTAGCACCGGGGAGCTGTTTTTT. This translates into CASSFTSTGELFF.

The J gene is TRBJ1-2, the V gene TRBV10-3; tentatively, D is TRBD1 (5 bases). The germline V and J ends were trimmed by 5 bases and 6 bases, with 13 bases remaining between them. CDR1 is ENHRY and CDR2 is SYGVKD in the germline V gene. The CDR3 runs 13 residues. The CDR3 is CAISRTPAHGYTF. In DNA, the CDR3 is TGTGCCATCAGTCGGACACCGGCCCATGGCTACACCTTC.